These 32 T cell receptor beta chains came from one sample sequenced in a study of blood T cell repertoires in COVID-19. Profiling relied on immunoSEQ multiplex PCR, and the TCRdb table lists in-frame clones only, not all of them. Counted here are under 300,000 clones, about nine tenths occurring once; the ten biggest clones make up about 6%. Sequenced sample: PBMCs or T cells enriched from blood (not recorded which). These receptors all stem from a woman aged 30 to 39 with acute COVID-19.

This CDR3 is CASSPTAQNSPLHF. CDR3 nucleotide sequence: TGTGCCAGCAGTCCAACAGCCCAGAATTCACCCCTCCACTTT. The genes are TRBV3-1 (or the pseudogene TRBV3-2) and TRBJ1-6, with unresolved D. Per germline, CDR1 LGHDT and CDR2 YNNKEL (reference sequence). Trimming took off 6 bases at V and 7 bases at J, with 13 bases between the two ends. The CDR3 covers 14 residues.

The chain is built from TRBV19 and TRBJ1-2, with 9 bases identical to TRBD1. The CDR3 runs to 16 residues. After removal of 3 bases from V and 4 bases from J, the junction contained 9 bases not matched to a gene. Germline CDR1 LNHDA, CDR2 SQIVND (reference sequence). CDR3 sequence (DNA): TGTGCCAGTAGTATTAATCCGGGACAGGGACCCTATGGCTACACCTTC. It translates to CASSINPGQGPYGYTF.

The rearrangement joins TRBV6-4 to TRBJ1-6; possible D gene TRBD1, 6 bases. Trimming removed 3 bases from V and 10 bases from J, with 10 bases in between. This CDR3 has 13 residues. The germline V gene encodes CDR1 MRHNA and CDR2 SNTAGT. This CDR3 is CASSEQGGSPLHF. The CDR3, as DNA: TGTGCCAGCAGTGAACAGGGCGGCTCACCCCTCCACTTT.

This chain joins TRBV7-9 and TRBJ2-5; 11 nucleotides align to TRBD2. The CDR3 covers 17 residues. V lost 5 bases, J lost 4 bases, and 12 bases stayed unmatched. Germline CDR1 SEHNR, CDR2 FQNEAQ (reference sequence). DNA of the CDR3: TGTGCCAGCAGCCTCGGGTCGCGACTAGCGGGGCCAGAGACCCAGTACTTC. This translates into CASSLGSRLAGPETQYF.

J is TRBJ1-1 and V is TRBV19; possible D gene TRBD1, 6 bases. From germline, CDR1 is LNHDA and CDR2 SQIVND (reference sequence). V was shortened by 3 bases and J by 7 bases, with 15 bases between the two germline ends. The CDR3 is 14 residues long. CDR3 DNA: TGTGCCAGTAGTATCAGGGGATACTGGGGTGAAGCTTTCTTT. Translation: CASSIRGYWGEAFF.

The chain combines TRBV3-1 (or the pseudogene TRBV3-2) with TRBJ1-2; D is perhaps TRBD1 (6 bases). This CDR3 contains 12 residues. CDR1 is LGHDT, CDR2 YNNKEL, per germline (reference sequence). Between the trimmed V and J ends, which lost 5 bases and 5 bases, there was a span of 9 bases. In DNA, the CDR3 is TGTGCCAGCAGCTCCGACAGGTATGGCTACACCTTC. Translating it yields CASSSDRYGYTF.

The genes are TRBV23-1 and TRBJ1-2; possibly TRBD1 for D (6 bases). TRBV23-1 is sorted into the ORF group, with uncertain function. Trimming stripped 2 bases from V and 5 bases from J, with 39 bases between. The length of the CDR3 is 23 residues. Here the CDR3 DNA reads TGCGCCAGCAGTCAAGACTCGGGGACACTCACCGAAGGAAAACTTAGGGGATCGTATGGCTACACCTTC. Its translation: CASSQDSGTLTEGKLRGSYGYTF.

The genes are TRBV5-8 and TRBJ2-1, with 9 bases aligning to TRBD2. Trimming removed 4 bases from V and 4 bases from J; junction bases left unmatched: 6. The CDR3 runs to 15 residues. Germline-derived CDR1 and CDR2 are SGHTS and YDEGEE. The CDR3 nucleotides read TGTGCCAGCAGCCTAAGCGGGGGGCTTTACAATGAGCAGTTCTTC. Translation: CASSLSGGLYNEQFF.

The chain uses TRBV20-1 and TRBJ2-7; 9 bases are shared with TRBD1. Per the germline V gene, CDR1 is DFQATT and CDR2 is SNEGSKA (reference sequence). V was clipped by 3 bases and J by 6 bases; unmatched bases: 12. The length of the CDR3 is 15 residues. The CDR3 region is CSASAPGQGSIEQYF. In nucleotides, the CDR3 is TGCAGTGCTAGTGCCCCGGGACAGGGATCCATCGAGCAGTACTTC.

This chain connects TRBV7-3 to TRBJ2-2; 7 bases match TRBD2. CDR1 and CDR2 (germline): SGHTA, FQGTGA. V lost 5 bases and J lost 7; bases outside the gene matches: 4. The CDR3 spans 13 residues. CDR3 DNA sequence: TGTGCCAGCAGCCCCCGCGGGGGCGGGGAGCTGTTTTTT. Amino acids: CASSPRGGGELFF.

The chain uses TRBV6-2 or TRBV6-3 and TRBJ2-1, with 9 positions matching TRBD2. The CDR3 is 15 amino acids. The germline V gene encodes CDR1 MNHEY and CDR2 SVGEGT. V gave up 6 bases and J gave up 10 bases; unmatched junction bases: 13. The CDR3 DNA is TGTGCCAGCAGCCGGAGCGGGGGGTCGTCGTCCGAGCAGTTCTTC. This codes for CASSRSGGSSSEQFF.

The chain has TRBV13 and TRBJ2-7, with a possible D match to TRBD2 (5 bases). The CDR3 totals 13 residues. From germline, CDR1 is PRHDT and CDR2 FYEKMQ (reference sequence). The V gene lost 1 base and the J gene lost 7 bases, with 11 bases spanning the gap. The CDR3 bases are TGTGCCAGCAGCTTAGCTATTCGGGGAGAGCAGTACTTC. This translates into CASSLAIRGEQYF.

This clone was counted a single time. This chain uses TRBV10-3 with TRBJ1-3, with D tentatively TRBD1 (5 bases). V was shortened by 2 bases and J by 4 bases, with 6 bases between the two germline ends. This CDR3 is built from 13 residues. Germline-derived CDR1 and CDR2 are ENHRY and SYGVKD. In nucleotides, the CDR3 is TGTGCCATCAGTGAGCGACAGGGAAACACCATATATTTT. This gives the protein CAISERQGNTIYF.

As for this clone: A read error may account for a junction end that differs from germline. The chain uses TRBV7-7 and TRBJ2-5; TRBD1 might be the D (7 bases). The CDR3 sequence is 15 residues long. In germline, CDR1 is SSHAT, CDR2 FNYEAQ (reference sequence). The CDR3 DNA is TGTGCTAGCAGCTTAAACAGGAACAGGGGAGGGACCCAGTACTTC. Translating gives CASSLNRNRGGTQYF.

The CDR3 is CASSPLAGLNEQFF. Here the CDR3 DNA reads TGTGCCAGCAGTCCTCTAGCGGGTCTCAATGAGCAGTTCTTC. The chain carries TRBV6-4 and TRBJ2-1; 8 bases line up with TRBD2. CDR1 and CDR2 (germline): MRHNA, SNTAGT. The CDR3 consists of 14 residues. V lost 5 bases to trimming and J lost 6 bases; unmatched junction nucleotides: 6.

V gene TRBV6-2 or TRBV6-3 combines with J gene TRBJ2-7, with no clear D. Germline V lookup: CDR1 MNHEY, CDR2 SVGEGT. V lost 2 bases to trimming and J lost 0 bases, with 11 bases between them. The CDR3 contains 15 residues. Here the CDR3 reads CASSYIGRSSYEQYF. The DNA of the CDR3 is TGTGCCAGCAGTTACATAGGCCGGAGCTCCTACGAGCAGTACTTC.

This clone has only a few counts. The V and J genes are TRBV6-6 and TRBJ1-5; D might be TRBD1 (6 bases). Trimming removed 6 bases at V and 2 bases at J, with 14 bases between. CDR3 length: 15 residues. Germline V gene data show CDR1 as MNHNY and CDR2 as SVGAGI (reference sequence). In nucleotides, the CDR3 is TGTGCCAGCAGGACGACAGGCCGAGGCAATCAGCCCCAGCATTTT. Encoded protein: CASRTTGRGNQPQHF.

This chain connects TRBV3-1 (or the pseudogene TRBV3-2) to TRBJ2-3, with a tentative D call TRBD2 (5 bases). Germline CDR1 is LGHDT and CDR2 is YNNKEL (reference sequence). This CDR3 is 14 amino acids long. V was pared by 4 bases and J by 9 bases, with 17 bases between. The CDR3 DNA reads TGTGCCAGCAGCCCCTCTGAGGGCGGAGGAACGCAGTATTTT. This translates into CASSPSEGGGTQYF.

The chain joins TRBV7-3 to TRBJ2-6, with D uncertain. V was clipped by 1 base and J by 2 bases, with 3 bases between them. CDR3 length: 14 amino acids. Germline V gene data show CDR1 as SGHTA and CDR2 as FQGTGA. The CDR3 sequence: CASSLITGANVLTF. CDR3 nucleotide sequence: TGTGCCAGCAGCTTAATTACTGGGGCCAACGTCCTGACTTTC.

The gene calls are TRBV4-1 and TRBJ1-6; possible D gene TRBD1, 5 bases. V was shortened by 3 bases and J by 8 bases, with 20 bases between the two germline ends. The CDR3 length is 17 residues. Germline loops: CDR1 MGHRA, CDR2 YSYEKL. For the CDR3, the DNA is TGCGCCAGCAGCCAGGACACTAGGGTACGCGGGGATTCACCCCTCCACTTT. Translated, it gives CASSQDTRVRGDSPLHF.

The chain employs TRBV30 and TRBJ2-7; TRBD1 matches 7 bases. J was trimmed by 4 bases and V by 2 bases; bases with no gene match: 2. The germline CDR1 and CDR2 sequences are GTSNPN and SVGIG (reference sequence). There are 12 residues in the CDR3. Here the CDR3 DNA reads TGTGCCTGGAGTACAGGGGCATACGAGCAGTACTTC. Amino acids: CAWSTGAYEQYF.

The rearrangement joins TRBV19 to TRBJ1-4; D unresolved. The germline V gene encodes CDR1 LNHDA and CDR2 SQIVND (reference sequence). V gave up 6 bases and J gave up 1 base, with 9 bases separating them. CDR3 length: 14 residues. CDR3: CASRARGTNEKLFF. Written as DNA, the CDR3 is TGTGCCAGTAGGGCCCGGGGAACTAATGAAAAACTGTTTTTT.

The J gene is TRBJ1-2, the V gene TRBV7-2, with D uncertain. The V gene's germline CDR1 is SGHTA and CDR2 FQGNSA. V lost 4 bases and J 7 bases, leaving 19 bases between the germline ends. The CDR3 consists of 15 residues. The CDR3 sequence: CASSSQPGEPRGYTF. CDR3 sequence (DNA): TGTGCCAGCAGCTCGCAACCGGGAGAACCGCGTGGCTACACCTTC.

CDR3 protein: CASSSGGVDQETQYF. Written as DNA, the CDR3 is TGTGCCAGCAGTTCTGGGGGGGTGGACCAAGAGACCCAGTACTTC. J is TRBJ2-5 and V is TRBV6-5; 7 positions match TRBD2. This CDR3 contains 15 residues. The V gene's germline CDR1 is MNHEY and CDR2 SVGAGI. The trim removed 4 bases at V and 0 bases at J, leaving 5 bases unmatched.

The chain employs TRBV27 and TRBJ1-5; unclear D gene. The CDR3 is made up of 15 amino acids. Trimming took off 1 base at V and 0 bases at J, with 7 bases between the two ends. Germline V CDR1 and CDR2: MNHEY, SMNVEV (reference sequence). The CDR3 sequence: CASSLFRDSNQPQHF. The CDR3 nucleotides read TGTGCCAGCAGTTTATTTCGGGATAGCAATCAGCCCCAGCATTTT.

The chain carries TRBV29-1 and TRBJ2-1, with D tentatively TRBD2 (7 bases). Germline CDR1 reads SQVTM; CDR2 reads ANQGSEA. The CDR3 contains 14 residues. V lost 3 bases to trimming and J lost 7 bases, with 16 bases between them. CDR3 DNA sequence: TGCAGCGTTGAGGGGGCGGGGGTCTGGAATGAGCAGTTCTTC. Its protein is CSVEGAGVWNEQFF.

The gene calls are TRBV6-1 and TRBJ2-5; D ambiguous. This CDR3 region has 12 residues. CDR1 and CDR2 from the germline V gene are MNHNS and SASEGT. Trimming shortened V by 3 bases and J by 7 bases, and 9 bases separated the two germline ends. This chain's CDR3 is CASSDLVGTQYF. The DNA of the CDR3 is TGTGCCAGCAGTGACCTAGTGGGGACCCAGTACTTC.

The chain recombines TRBV28 with TRBJ1-6, with D possibly being TRBD1 (6 bases). The CDR3 totals 16 residues. V was trimmed by 3 bases and J by 11 bases, leaving 20 bases between them. Germline CDR1 reads MDHEN; CDR2 reads SYDVKM. CDR3 amino acids: CASSFERQTPGAPLHF. CDR3 DNA: TGTGCCAGCAGTTTTGAAAGACAGACGCCAGGGGCACCCCTCCACTTT. The full variable domain, in which reference TRBV28 and TRBJ1-6 provide the parts outside the CDR3, is DVKVTQSSRYLVKRTGEKVFLECVQDMDHENMFWYRQDPGLGLRLIYFSYDVKMKEKGDIPEGYSVSREKKERFSLILESASTNQTSMYLCASSFERQTPGAPLHFGNGTRLTVT.

V and J are TRBV6-6 and TRBJ1-5; 7 nucleotides match TRBD1. V lost 8 bases, J lost 0 bases, and 19 bases stayed unmatched. Germline CDR1 MNHNY, CDR2 SVGAGI (reference sequence). The CDR3 runs to 19 residues. This CDR3 reads CASGPEHRDSFYSNQPQHF. CDR3 in DNA: TGTGCCAGCGGTCCCGAGCACCGGGACAGTTTTTATAGCAATCAGCCCCAGCATTTT.

J is TRBJ1-2 and V is TRBV29-1; 7 positions match TRBD1. CDR1 SQVTM and CDR2 ANQGSEA come from the germline V gene. The CDR3 runs 17 residues. J gave up 4 bases and V 0 bases, and 14 bases lay outside the gene matches. The CDR3 sequence: CSVEDRSGGEGSYGYTF. The CDR3 DNA sequence: TGCAGCGTTGAAGATAGGTCAGGGGGTGAGGGGAGCTATGGCTACACCTTC.

The V and J genes are TRBV4-1 and TRBJ1-5, with D perhaps TRBD1 (5 bases). The germline V gene has CDR1 MGHRA and CDR2 YSYEKL. The CDR3 extends over 16 amino acids. V was shortened by 3 bases and J by 1 base, with 13 bases between the two germline ends. The CDR3 is CASSQGGWGSNQPQHF. CDR3 nucleotides: TGCGCCAGCAGCCAGGGGGGATGGGGGAGCAATCAGCCCCAGCATTTT.

This chain uses TRBV10-1 with TRBJ1-1; D is perhaps TRBD1 (6 bases). Germline-derived CDR1 and CDR2 are WNHNN and SYGVQD (reference sequence). V was cut by 0 bases and J by 4 bases, with 21 bases left in between. The CDR3 runs 18 residues. Here the CDR3 DNA reads TGCGCCAGCAGTGAGTCTGTGACAGGTGAACCCCTGGGCACTGAAGCTTTCTTT. It specifies CASSESVTGEPLGTEAFF.